The present entry profiles one T cell receptor beta chain with its context. CD8+ and CD4+ blood T cells underwent TCR beta sequencing. This specimen belongs to a study of CD8 T cells in Susac syndrome. Study-wide context: Sequencing included Susac syndrome patients, five or six of them with active disease and eight in remission.

The RNA, roughly 0.45 to 1 ug, was put through reverse transcription using random hexamers. Amplification of the TCR beta CDR3 was carried out by immunoSEQ multiplex PCR, which spanned a total of 54 Vbeta and 13 Jbeta segments. TCRdb analysed the immunoSEQ multiplex PCR reads with MiXCR anew, one entry per CDR3 protein. The sample has about 180,000 distinct CDR3 sequences, over 90% seen once. Trimming cost V 5 bases and J 2 bases; bases outside gene matches: 7. This CDR3 region has 15 residues. The germline CDR1 and CDR2 sequences are MDHEN and SYDVKM. The rearrangement uses TRBV28 and TRBJ2-7; TRBD2 aligns across 9 bases. Material for sequencing was CD4+ T cells from PBMCs. This receptor was obtained from a human donor with Susac syndrome. Written as DNA, the CDR3 is TGTGCCAGCAGTACGACTAGCGGCTATACCTACGAGCAGTACTTC. Encoded protein: CASSTTSGYTYEQYF.